Presented here are 8 T cell receptor beta chains from one specimen sequenced in a study of CD8+ T cells in alopecia areata. RNA extraction was followed by reverse transcription into cDNA, which acted as the sequencing template. TCRdb keeps only in-frame clones here, not all; method: immunoSEQ multiplex PCR. The sample carries around 61,000 clones, about 45% recorded once. Source: CD8+ T cells sorted from blood, taken at week 0. The receptor set was obtained from a human donor with alopecia areata.

The J gene is TRBJ1-1, the V gene TRBV5-1; D uncertain. This CDR3 has 12 residues. The V and J ends lost 1 base and 3 bases respectively, with 4 bases between them. Germline V lookup: CDR1 SGHRS, CDR2 YFSETQ. The CDR3 sequence is CASSLTDTEAFF. In DNA form, the CDR3 reads TGCGCCAGCAGCTTGACGGACACTGAAGCTTTCTTT.

The chain joins TRBV7-2 to TRBJ2-5; 12 nucleotides match TRBD2. The CDR3 covers 13 residues. Trimming at V came to 5 bases and at J to 14 bases, leaving 9 bases not matched to a gene. Per germline, CDR1 SGHTA and CDR2 FQGNSA. DNA of the CDR3: TGTGCCAGCAGCCCCTCTCGACTAGCGGGGGAATACTTC. Its translation is CASSPSRLAGEYF.

This clone has at least ten counts. V is TRBV27 and J is TRBJ2-7, with no clear D. This CDR3 is 13 amino acids long. Germline V gene data show CDR1 as MNHEY and CDR2 as SMNVEV (reference sequence). The V gene lost 2 bases and the J gene lost 5 bases, with 10 bases spanning the gap. The CDR3, as DNA: TGTGCCAGCAGTTTAAGCGTTCGTAACGAGCAGTACTTC. Translating it yields CASSLSVRNEQYF.

The V gene is TRBV27, the J gene TRBJ1-1; D ambiguous. CDR1 is MNHEY and CDR2 is SMNVEV in the germline V gene (reference sequence). The CDR3 contains 13 residues. V dropped 2 bases and J dropped 4 bases, with 8 bases sitting between them. This CDR3 reads CASSLGRTTEAFF. CDR3 nucleotide sequence: TGTGCCAGCAGTTTAGGAAGGACCACTGAAGCTTTCTTT.

V gene TRBV30 combines with J gene TRBJ1-1, with D perhaps TRBD1 (6 bases). The CDR3 runs 13 residues. V lost 3 bases, J lost 3 bases, and 11 bases lay in between. Germline values: CDR1 GTSNPN, CDR2 SVGIG (reference sequence). CDR3 DNA sequence: TGTGCCTGGAGGGATCAGGGGTACACTGAAGCTTTCTTT. Its translation is CAWRDQGYTEAFF.

This clone occurred a few times. V usage is TRBV4-1 and J usage is TRBJ2-7; TRBD2 agrees at 12 bases. V gave up 1 base and J gave up 6 bases; unmatched junction bases: 7. CDR3 length equals 16 residues. Per the germline V gene, CDR1 is MGHRA and CDR2 is YSYEKL. As DNA, the CDR3 is TGCGCCAGCAGCCAAGGCGTCACTAGCGGGAGGAGCGAGCAGTACTTC. It codes for CASSQGVTSGRSEQYF.

This chain uses TRBV27 with TRBJ1-5, with 7 bases aligning to TRBD1. Germline V gene lookup returns CDR1 MNHEY and CDR2 SMNVEV (reference sequence). Trimming cost V 5 bases and J 6 bases; bases outside gene matches: 7. This CDR3 has 14 residues. The CDR3 DNA reads as TGTGCCAGCAGTAACAGGGGAGAGGGTCAGCCCCAGCATTTT. Protein product: CASSNRGEGQPQHF.

The V gene is TRBV6-1, the J gene TRBJ2-1, with 12 bases identical to TRBD2. CDR1 is MNHNS and CDR2 is SASEGT in the germline V gene. Trimming removed 6 bases from V and 7 bases from J; junction bases left unmatched: 7. The CDR3 has 15 amino acids. The CDR3 region has the DNA TGTGCCAGCAGCCTGACTAGCGGGAGAAAAAATGAGCAGTTCTTC. Protein sequence: CASSLTSGRKNEQFF.